These T cell receptor beta chains were read from a single sample in a study of OX40 agonist ivuxolimab in advanced cancers. Libraries were prepared by immunoSEQ multiplex PCR; TCRdb keeps only in-frame clonotypes and omits some of them. The sample contains tens of thousands of clones, around 90% of which appear only once. The sequencing here drew on CD4+ or CD8+ T cells sorted from blood, taken in a trial of the OX40 agonist ivuxolimab. The receptors were gathered from an adult with an advanced solid tumor such as melanoma, head and neck, liver or kidney cancer. Each CDR3 is given with its conserved first and last residue. Fields, in order: J gene, D gene, clone size, V gene, CDR3 protein, CDR3 DNA. A D gene is named only where the DNA matches it firmly. Rows may omit the clone size; those that give it use once, few, many or a size class.

TRBJ2-7 TRBD1 - TRBV6-5 CASSYRQGYYEQYF TGTGCCAGCAGTTACAGACAGGGCTACTACGAGCAGTACTTC
TRBJ2-7 - - TRBV4-1 CASSAWSSYEQYF TGCGCCAGCAGCGCCTGGAGCTCCTACGAGCAGTACTTC
TRBJ1-2 - - TRBV6-5 CASSGAYGDYGYTF TGTGCCAGCAGTGGGGCCTATGGGGACTATGGCTACACCTTC
TRBJ1-1 TRBD1 - TRBV27 CASSLPPLDRGTEAFF TGTGCCAGCAGTTTACCACCTCTCGACAGGGGGACTGAAGCTTTCTTT
TRBJ2-1 TRBD2 - TRBV25-1 CASSEPGLAGGNYNEQFF TGTGCCAGCAGTGAACCGGGACTAGCGGGAGGAAACTACAATGAGCAGTTCTTC
TRBJ1-5 - - TRBV30 CAWSVSNYQPQHF TGTGCCTGGAGTGTATCGAATTATCAGCCCCAGCATTTT
TRBJ1-2 - once TRBV19 CASWDSGDRYGYTF TGTGCCAGCTGGGATTCGGGAGATCGCTATGGCTACACCTTC
TRBJ2-5 - - TRBV21-1 CASSKGGQSETQYF TGTGCCAGCAGCAAGGGGGGGCAGTCGGAGACCCAGTACTTC
TRBJ2-3 - - TRBV5-1 CASSPSRTRRYF TGCGCCAGCAGCCCATCCCGTACGAGGCGGTATTTT
TRBJ2-3 TRBD2 - TRBV6-6 CASRGLAGGSTDTQYF TGTGCCAGCAGAGGACTAGCGGGAGGGAGCACAGATACGCAGTATTTT
TRBJ2-1 TRBD1 - TRBV28 CASSPPRDRSYNEQFF TGTGCCAGCAGTCCCCCCCGGGACAGGAGTTACAATGAGCAGTTCTTC
TRBJ2-7 - - TRBV6-1 CASGGVNSYEQYF TGTGCCAGCGGAGGAGTTAACTCCTACGAGCAGTACTTC
TRBJ1-5 TRBD1 - TRBV30 CAWQTRDRPNQPQHF TGTGCCTGGCAGACCCGGGACAGACCAAATCAGCCCCAGCATTTT
TRBJ2-3 - - TRBV6-1 CASSSDRSSTDTQYF TGTGCCAGCAGTTCTGACAGGTCTAGCACAGATACGCAGTATTTT
TRBJ2-1 TRBD2 - TRBV28 CASSVDRGDRAYNEQFF TGTGCCAGCAGTGTCGATCGGGGGGATAGGGCCTACAATGAGCAGTTCTTC
TRBJ2-1 - - TRBV18 CASSPPRVAADNEQFF TGTGCCAGCTCACCACCGAGAGTAGCGGCTGACAATGAGCAGTTCTTC
TRBJ1-1 - - TRBV5-1 CASSFFGGKNTEAFF TGCGCCAGCAGCTTTTTCGGAGGAAAAAACACTGAAGCTTTCTTT
TRBJ1-5 - - TRBV5-4 CASSYYSNQPQHF TGTGCCAGCAGCTATTACAGCAATCAGCCCCAGCATTTT
TRBJ1-2 - - TRBV6-5 CASRPPLRREGYTF TGTGCCAGCAGACCCCCGCTTCGGAGGGAGGGCTACACCTTC
TRBJ1-1 - - TRBV7-2 CASSLGIGGTEAFF TGTGCCAGCAGCTTAGGAATAGGGGGGACTGAAGCTTTCTTT
TRBJ2-3 - - TRBV30 CAWKGLDTQYF TGTGCCTGGAAGGGTCTAGATACGCAGTATTTT
TRBJ2-3 - - TRBV6-6 CASSPLWPTTDTQYF TGTGCCAGCAGTCCCTTGTGGCCCACTACAGATACGCAGTATTTT